Following are 27 T cell receptor beta chains from one sample sequenced in a study of T cell changes during pregnancy in multiple sclerosis. TCRdb keeps only in-frame clones here, not all; method: immunoSEQ multiplex PCR. Of approximately 61,000 clones listed, less than 95% are singletons. Specimen: peripheral blood, collected after pregnancy. These receptors originate from a female donor in good health, enrolled as a control in a pregnancy study.

This clone was seen just once. The V call is TRBV7-2, the J call TRBJ2-7, with D perhaps TRBD2 (6 bases). V was cut by 2 bases and J by 5 bases, with 19 bases left in between. Germline CDR1 is SGHTA and CDR2 is FQGNSA. This CDR3 has 16 residues. This chain's CDR3 is CASSLMPIGSGNEQYF. The CDR3 coding sequence is TGTGCCAGCAGCTTAATGCCCATCGGGAGTGGGAACGAGCAGTACTTC.

The chain has TRBV18 and TRBJ2-5, with D maybe TRBD1 (6 bases). The CDR3 length is 14 residues. Trimming took off 6 bases at V and 1 base at J, with 12 bases between the two ends. Germline CDR1 reads KGHSH; CDR2 reads LQKENI. CDR3 residues: CASSPGAVQETQYF. For the CDR3, the DNA is TGTGCCAGCTCTCCAGGGGCAGTCCAAGAGACCCAGTACTTC.

The chain employs TRBV6-6 and TRBJ1-3; no definite D call. This CDR3 spans 13 amino acids. V dropped 2 bases and J dropped 9 bases, with 11 bases sitting between them. The germline CDR1 and CDR2 sequences are MNHNY and SVGAGI (reference sequence). CDR3 protein: CASSYVSEGTIYF. The CDR3 DNA reads as TGTGCCAGCAGTTACGTCTCGGAGGGCACCATATATTTT.

The table lists this clone with a count of one. This sequence joins TRBV6-1 and TRBJ1-5; tentative D call: TRBD1 (5 bases). V was cut by 2 bases and J by 4 bases, with 12 bases left in between. Germline V gene data show CDR1 as MNHNS and CDR2 as SASEGT. The length of the CDR3 is 15 residues. The CDR3, as DNA: TGTGCCAGCAGTGAACGGCGGGGGGGAAATCAGCCCCAGCATTTT. Its protein is CASSERRGGNQPQHF.

The J gene is TRBJ2-7, the V gene TRBV18; TRBD1 matches at 9 bases. From germline, CDR1 is KGHSH and CDR2 LQKENI. V shed 4 bases, J shed 6 bases, and the junction held 4 bases outside the gene matches. The CDR3 length is 13 residues. Here the CDR3 DNA reads TGTGCCAGCTCACAGGGACAGGGCCCCGAGCAGTACTTC. Its translation is CASSQGQGPEQYF.

The V call is TRBV9, the J call TRBJ2-2; D is perhaps TRBD2 (6 bases). The ends were cut back, 4 bases at V and 7 bases at J, with 17 bases in the middle. The CDR3 runs 15 residues. Germline V gene data show CDR1 as SGDLS and CDR2 as YYNGEE. The CDR3 DNA is TGTGCCAGCAGCTTTGGGCGGGGAGGAGACGGGGAGCTGTTTTTT. Protein: CASSFGRGGDGELFF.

The rearrangement uses TRBV27 and TRBJ2-7, with 7 bases that match TRBD2. Germline trimming cut 5 bases from V and 4 bases from J; bases unmatched to any gene: 11. Germline V gene sequence: CDR1 MNHEY, CDR2 SMNVEV (reference sequence). This CDR3 has 15 amino acids. The CDR3 nucleotides are TGTGCCAGCAGTCCCCTATCGGGGGGACGGTACGAGCAGTACTTC. It encodes CASSPLSGGRYEQYF.

This chain links TRBV9 with TRBJ1-2; 10 positions agree with TRBD1. V was clipped by 3 bases and J by 3 bases; unmatched bases: 5. The CDR3 totals 15 residues. CDR1 is SGDLS, CDR2 YYNGEE, per germline. For the CDR3, the DNA is TGTGCCAGCAGCGAGGGACAGGGGATTCACTATGGCTACACCTTC. It yields the protein CASSEGQGIHYGYTF.

J is TRBJ1-2 and V is TRBV4-2, with D unclear. Germline V gives CDR1 LGHNA, CDR2 YNFKEQ. CDR3 length: 14 amino acids. V dropped 1 base and J dropped 8 bases, with 14 bases sitting between them. CDR3 sequence reads: CASSQGWAAEGYTF. For the CDR3, the DNA is TGTGCCAGCAGCCAAGGGTGGGCAGCGGAAGGCTACACCTTC.

In this sample, this clone turned up once. DNA of the CDR3: TGTGCCACCAGCAGACCCGGGACTAGCGGGAGGTTCACCTACAATGAGCAGTTCTTC. It specifies CATSRPGTSGRFTYNEQFF. The chain recombines TRBV15 with TRBJ2-1; 15 bases match TRBD2. V trimming: 2 bases; J trimming: 2 bases; junction bases outside the gene matches: 7. This CDR3 contains 19 residues. Germline values: CDR1 LNHNV, CDR2 YYDKDF (reference sequence).

For the CDR3, the DNA is TGCGCCAGCAGCTTGTGGGGCATGAACACTGAAGCTTTCTTT. It codes for CASSLWGMNTEAFF. The chain employs TRBV5-1 and TRBJ1-1, with D perhaps TRBD1 (5 bases). The CDR3 consists of 14 residues. The germline V gene has CDR1 SGHRS and CDR2 YFSETQ. V gave up 1 base and J gave up 0 bases, with 7 bases separating them.

The V call is TRBV7-2, the J call TRBJ1-4, with D possibly being TRBD1 (6 bases). V gave up 4 bases and J gave up 7 bases, with 19 bases separating them. This CDR3 is 16 amino acids long. The germline V gene has CDR1 SGHTA and CDR2 FQGNSA. CDR3 DNA sequence: TGTGCCAGCAGCTCGGACAGTAGTCTAGCAGGTGAAAAACTGTTTTTT. It encodes CASSSDSSLAGEKLFF.

This chain uses TRBV10-3 with TRBJ2-5, with D possibly TRBD2 on 6 matching bases. CDR3 size: 15 residues. The ends were cut back, 10 bases at V and 4 bases at J, with 22 bases in the middle. Germline CDR1 is ENHRY and CDR2 is SYGVKD. Here the CDR3 reads CATRDSGVMGETQYF. The CDR3 coding sequence is TGTGCCACCCGGGATTCGGGGGTAATGGGAGAGACCCAGTACTTC.

The chain has TRBV7-9 and TRBJ2-7, with 12 bases fitting TRBD2. V shed 1 base, J shed 4 bases, and the junction held 2 bases outside the gene matches. This CDR3 spans 15 amino acids. CDR1 and CDR2 (germline): SEHNR, FQNEAQ (reference sequence). CDR3 sequence reads: CASSLELAGGYEQYF. CDR3 DNA: TGTGCCAGCAGCTTAGAACTAGCGGGGGGTTACGAGCAGTACTTC.

This clone turned up a few times. V gene TRBV19 combines with J gene TRBJ1-5, with D maybe TRBD1 (5 bases). The CDR3 loop spans 16 amino acids. V shed 0 bases and J shed 9 bases, with 18 bases lying between them. Germline CDR1 LNHDA, CDR2 SQIVND (reference sequence). CDR3: CASSIEGTGGLGPQHF. In DNA, the CDR3 is TGTGCCAGTAGTATAGAGGGGACGGGGGGATTGGGGCCCCAGCATTTT.

The rearrangement uses TRBV6-5 and TRBJ2-7, with 7 bases fitting TRBD1. This CDR3 has 16 amino acids. From germline, CDR1 is MNHEY and CDR2 SVGAGI. V shed 2 bases, J shed 0 bases, and the junction held 7 bases outside the gene matches. CDR3 protein: CASSYGTASSSYEQYF. The CDR3 nucleotides are TGTGCCAGCAGTTACGGGACAGCCTCTAGCTCCTACGAGCAGTACTTC.

This chain joins TRBV7-2 and TRBJ2-3; the match to TRBD1 covers 8 bases. After removal of 6 bases from V and 5 bases from J, the junction contained 4 bases not matched to a gene. The V gene's germline CDR1 is SGHTA and CDR2 FQGNSA. This CDR3 is 13 amino acids long. This CDR3 reads CASSSDRGDTQYF. CDR3 DNA: TGTGCCAGCAGTTCAGACAGGGGAGATACGCAGTATTTT.

This chain connects TRBV6-5 to TRBJ2-7; 9 bases line up with TRBD1. J lost 4 bases, V lost 6 bases, and 4 bases had no gene match. The CDR3 has 13 residues. Germline lookup yields CDR1 MNHEY and CDR2 SVGAGI. The CDR3 protein is CASRLTGGYEQYF. The DNA for the CDR3 is TGTGCCAGCAGGCTGACAGGGGGGTACGAGCAGTACTTC.

The chain is built from TRBV20-1 and TRBJ1-2, with D unclear. The CDR3 consists of 11 residues. CDR1 and CDR2 from the germline V gene are DFQATT and SNEGSKA (reference sequence). V lost 5 bases and J lost 6, with 10 bases in between. CDR3: CSAPPGNGYTF. CDR3 sequence (DNA): TGCAGTGCTCCGCCCGGGAATGGCTACACCTTC.

The genes are TRBV7-9 and TRBJ2-5; 8 positions match TRBD2. This CDR3 contains 15 residues. V dropped 4 bases and J dropped 2; count of bases not matched to a gene: 6. The germline CDR1 and CDR2 sequences are SEHNR and FQNEAQ (reference sequence). The CDR3 reads CASSSKRETQETQYF. The CDR3 region has the DNA TGTGCCAGCAGCTCAAAGCGGGAGACTCAAGAGACCCAGTACTTC.

The chain links TRBV5-4 to TRBJ2-2; D may be TRBD1 (6 bases). Between the trimmed V and J ends, which lost 0 bases and 2 bases, there was a span of 14 bases. The CDR3 is made up of 17 amino acids. CDR1 and CDR2 from the germline V gene are SGHNT and YYREEE (reference sequence). The CDR3 bases are TGTGCCAGCAGCTTGGCGGGACATTCCGGAAACACCGGGGAGCTGTTTTTT. This codes for CASSLAGHSGNTGELFF.

The J gene is TRBJ2-5, the V gene TRBV6-4; tentative D call: TRBD2 (6 bases). Germline V gene lookup returns CDR1 MRHNA and CDR2 SNTAGT. V lost 2 bases and J lost 5, with 12 bases in between. The CDR3 extends over 14 amino acids. The CDR3 loop is CASSDAGMWETQYF. The CDR3 bases are TGTGCCAGCAGTGACGCGGGAATGTGGGAGACCCAGTACTTC.

The chain links TRBV12-5 to TRBJ1-2; D is uncertain. Trimming stripped 6 bases from V and 2 bases from J, with 10 bases between. The CDR3 is 13 amino acids. In germline, CDR1 is LGHNT, CDR2 FRNRAP. CDR3 nucleotides: TGTGCTAGTGGACCCGGTCTAAACTATGGCTACACCTTC. Translating it yields CASGPGLNYGYTF.

The rearrangement links TRBV21-1 to TRBJ1-2. TRBV21-1 is flagged as a pseudogene. The CDR3 length is 15 residues. The CDR3 reads CASSKAGGGNYGYTF. CDR3 DNA: TGTGCCAGCAGCAAAGCGGGGGGAGGCAACTATGGCTACACCTTC.

V usage is TRBV10-1 and J usage is TRBJ2-3, with D uncertain. Germline values: CDR1 WNHNN, CDR2 SYGVQD (reference sequence). V gave up 0 bases and J gave up 2 bases, with 9 bases separating them. There are 15 residues in the CDR3. As DNA, the CDR3 is TGCGCCAGCAGTGAGTCGGGCGCCCACACAGATACGCAGTATTTT. Translating gives CASSESGAHTDTQYF.

This sequence joins TRBV7-6 and TRBJ2-5; 10 bases align to TRBD2. The ends lost 6 bases at V and 5 bases at J; junction bases unmatched: 9. The CDR3 is made up of 15 amino acids. Germline lookup yields CDR1 SGHVS and CDR2 FNYEAQ. CDR3 DNA: TGTGCCAGCAGTTCCGAGCGGGGGGGCCTGGAGACCCAGTACTTC. It translates to CASSSERGGLETQYF.

The rearrangement joins TRBV7-2 to TRBJ1-4, with D possibly being TRBD1 (6 bases). Trimming left V 1 base short and J 5 bases short, with 11 bases between. The germline gives CDR1 SGHTA, CDR2 FQGNSA. This CDR3 spans 15 amino acids. Written as DNA, the CDR3 is TGTGCCAGCAGCTTAGGGACAGCCTTCAATGAAAAACTGTTTTTT. Translating gives CASSLGTAFNEKLFF.